This TCR beta chain comes out of a study of blood T cell repertoires in COVID-19. Study in general: PBMCs, B-cell-depleted T cells, or T cells were the source of the cDNA or gDNA that made up the material.

Followed over time, Seattle patients had been enrolled while infection was active. Data came from immunoSEQ multiplex PCR; TCRdb stores just in-frame clones and leaves some out. The sample contains 300,000 to 400,000 clones, 65% to 90% of which appear only once. The sample consisted of peripheral blood. This clonotype was obtained from a woman in her sixties with COVID-19, enrolled during active disease.

The DNA for the CDR3 is TGTGCCAGCAGCCAAGATACGAGGGCAGGGGGCGAGGGCTACACCTTC. Protein product: CASSQDTRAGGEGYTF. The chain recombines TRBV3-1 (or the pseudogene TRBV3-2) with TRBJ1-2; 8 nucleotides agree with TRBD1. Germline assignment: CDR1 LGHDT and CDR2 YNNKEL (reference sequence). The CDR3 length is 16 residues. The ends lost 0 bases at V and 8 bases at J; junction bases unmatched: 11.